The 6 T cell receptor beta chains below were found in one sample sequenced in a study of technical replicates of blood from several donors. Sequencing used immunoSEQ multiplex PCR; TCRdb keeps in-frame clones, though not all of them. The sample carries 65,000 to 95,000 clones, roughly 93% recorded once. Sequenced material: T cells isolated from PBMCs. These receptors originate from a human donor in good health.

V and J are TRBV19 and TRBJ2-5; D may be TRBD1 (6 bases). The CDR3 length is 15 residues. Germline CDR1 and CDR2: LNHDA and SQIVND (reference sequence). V lost 3 bases and J 1 base, leaving 12 bases between the germline ends. The CDR3 sequence: CASSIQGRSQETQYF. CDR3 in DNA: TGTGCCAGTAGTATTCAGGGGAGATCCCAAGAGACCCAGTACTTC.

The CDR3 DNA reads TGTGCCAGCAGTTACCCCGGGACATCAAAAGAGACCCAGTACTTC. It yields the protein CASSYPGTSKETQYF. This sequence joins TRBV6-6 and TRBJ2-5; D perhaps matches TRBD1 (6 bases). Trimming pared 2 bases from V and 3 bases from J, leaving 13 bases between. Germline loops: CDR1 MNHNY, CDR2 SVGAGI (reference sequence). This CDR3 spans 15 amino acids.

The chain is built from TRBV30 and TRBJ1-2; TRBD1 might be the D (6 bases). With 2 bases removed from V and 2 bases from J, the gap between germline ends came to 12 bases. This CDR3 spans 14 amino acids. Germline V gene data show CDR1 as GTSNPN and CDR2 as SVGIG (reference sequence). This CDR3 is CAWSSPGANYGYTF. CDR3 in DNA: TGTGCCTGGAGTTCTCCAGGGGCAAACTATGGCTACACCTTC.

The chain uses TRBV7-9 and TRBJ2-3; TRBD2 agrees at 10 bases. J lost 1 base, V lost 2 bases, and 9 bases had no gene match. CDR1 is SEHNR, CDR2 FQNEAQ, per germline (reference sequence). The CDR3 has 18 amino acids. CDR3 sequence (DNA): TGTGCCAGCAGCTTATCCCAGCTAGCGGGGGCGCGCACAGATACGCAGTATTTT. Protein product: CASSLSQLAGARTDTQYF.

This clone was seen just once. The chain is built from TRBV18 and TRBJ2-5, with 8 bases fitting TRBD2. The CDR3 loop spans 14 amino acids. V lost 8 bases, J lost 2 bases, and 7 bases stayed unmatched. Germline CDR1 reads KGHSH; CDR2 reads LQKENI. The CDR3 sequence: CASLIAGPQETQYF. The CDR3 DNA sequence: TGTGCCAGCCTGATAGCGGGACCTCAAGAGACCCAGTACTTC.

This chain joins TRBV2 and TRBJ2-3; D unclear. CDR3 length equals 12 residues. Germline CDR1 is SNHLY and CDR2 is FYNNEI. V was clipped by 7 bases and J by 6 bases, with 11 bases between them. CDR3 sequence reads: CASKFAADTQYF. The CDR3 coding sequence is TGTGCCAGCAAATTTGCGGCGGATACGCAGTATTTT.